A selection of T cell receptor beta chains follows, all from one sample in a study of shared clonotypes between healthy human individuals. Profiled with immunoSEQ multiplex PCR; TCRdb holds only in-frame clones, not every one. Seen here are 400,000 to 600,000 clones, about 85% observed once, and the top ten hold about 13%. What was sequenced was PBMCs. Receptors were obtained from a woman between 40 and 55 years old in good health. Some clones in this sample may be carry-over from other donors' samples. The CDR3 runs from the conserved cysteine through the conserved F or W. Fields, in order: D gene, V gene, clone size, J gene, CDR3 DNA, CDR3 protein. The D gene is left open where the match is weak. The listing skips clone size in some rows; elsewhere it reads once, few, many or a size class.

.	TRBV7-8	.	TRBJ1-3	TGTGCCAGCAGCTTACAGGGTTTTGGAAACACCATATATTTT	CASSLQGFGNTIYF
.	TRBV7-3	many	TRBJ2-2	TGTGCCAGCAGCCCACCTGGTGGATACGGGGAGCTGTTTTTT	CASSPPGGYGELFF
TRBD2	TRBV2	.	TRBJ2-7	TGTGCCAGCAAGGAGGCCCCTAGCGGGGCCGGCTACGAGCAGTACTTC	CASKEAPSGAGYEQYF
TRBD2	TRBV10-3	few	TRBJ2-7	TGTGCCATCAGAGGGACTAGCTACGACCCCAACGAGCAGTACTTC	CAIRGTSYDPNEQYF
.	TRBV4-1	many	TRBJ1-6	TGCGCCAGCAGCCAGGATACAAGGGGCCGGCTGAATTCACCCCTCCACTTT	CASSQDTRGRLNSPLHF
.	TRBV2	.	TRBJ1-5	TGTGCCAGCAGGAGGACGGAGTATAGCAATCAGCCCCAGCATTTT	CASRRTEYSNQPQHF
.	TRBV11-2	many	TRBJ1-1	TGTGCCAGCAGCTTCCGCAGGATGGGTGAAGCTTTCTTT	CASSFRRMGEAFF
TRBD1	TRBV7-2	.	TRBJ2-5	TGTGCCAGCAGTTCCCGGACAGGGCGGGGAGAGACCCAGTACTTC	CASSSRTGRGETQYF
TRBD1	TRBV7-9	.	TRBJ1-2	TGTGCCAGCAGCTTTGACAGGGAGGGAGGTGGCTACACCTTC	CASSFDREGGGYTF
.	TRBV19	.	TRBJ2-3	TGTGCCAGTAGTATTGGGCTAGCAGCAGATACGCAGTATTTT	CASSIGLAADTQYF
TRBD1	TRBV28	.	TRBJ2-7	TGTGCCAGCGGAAGACCCGAGACAGGGAGTTACGAGCAGTACTTC	CASGRPETGSYEQYF
TRBD1	TRBV9	few	TRBJ1-2	TGTGCCAGCCTCGGCCAGGGGGTTGGCTACACCTTC	CASLGQGVGYTF
TRBD2	TRBV6-4	few	TRBJ2-1	TGTGCCAGCAGTGAAGGAGGGAGGGCCGGAGAGCAGTTCTTC	CASSEGGRAGEQFF
.	TRBV30	.	TRBJ2-7	TGTGCCTGGAGTGGCGGATACGAGCAGTACTTC	CAWSGGYEQYF
.	TRBV5-1	.	TRBJ1-1	TGCGCCAGCAGCTGGGGGGCAGTCGAGAACACTGAAGCTTTCTTT	CASSWGAVENTEAFF
.	TRBV4-1	.	TRBJ2-1	TGCGCCAGCGCTCGGGTGGAGGGATCCTACAATGAGCAGTTCTTC	CASARVEGSYNEQFF
.	TRBV4-1	.	TRBJ2-1	TGCGCCAGCAGCCAAGGCCGGGATCCCTCCCACAATGAGCAGTTCTTC	CASSQGRDPSHNEQFF
TRBD1	TRBV19	many	TRBJ1-5	TGTGCCAGTACCGATACGGGCAGGGGGTATCAGCCCCAGCATTTT	CASTDTGRGYQPQHF
.	TRBV6-6	.	TRBJ2-1	TGTGCCAGCAGTTCCGACACCTACAATGAGCAGTTCTTC	CASSSDTYNEQFF
.	TRBV2	.	TRBJ1-2	TGTGCCAGCAGTGAATTGGAGTATGGCTACACCTTC	CASSELEYGYTF
.	TRBV5-6	.	TRBJ2-3	TGTGCCAGCACCTTGGAGGGAACGCAGGATACGCAGTATTTT	CASTLEGTQDTQYF
.	TRBV28	.	TRBJ2-2	TGTGCCAGCAGTTTCGGGGCCACCGGGGAGCTGTTTTTT	CASSFGATGELFF
.	TRBV4-3	few	TRBJ2-7	TGCGCCAGCAGCCAAGACACAGGGTTCGCCTACGAGCAGTACTTC	CASSQDTGFAYEQYF
.	TRBV25-1	.	TRBJ2-1	TGTGCCAGCAGCCTCCTTTTACCCGGCAATGAGCAGTTCTTC	CASSLLLPGNEQFF
.	TRBV28	.	TRBJ2-3	TGTGCCAGCAGTCAGGACTTCCAGGAAACAGATACGCAGTATTTT	CASSQDFQETDTQYF
.	TRBV14	.	TRBJ2-1	TGTGCCAGCAGCCAAGATCTTGGCAGGTACAATGAGCAGTTCTTC	CASSQDLGRYNEQFF
TRBD2	TRBV4-2	.	TRBJ2-7	TGTGCCAGCAGCCAAGACGGGCGGGAGTGGTACGAGCAGTACTTC	CASSQDGREWYEQYF
TRBD1	TRBV19	.	TRBJ2-7	TGTGCCAGTAGTATCTTGGGACAGGGGTCCTACGAGCAGTACTTC	CASSILGQGSYEQYF
.	TRBV7-2	.	TRBJ2-1	TGTGCCAGCAGCTTAGTCATGGCGGGTTGGATCCCCAATGAGCAGTTCTTC	CASSLVMAGWIPNEQFF
TRBD2	TRBV7-6	.	TRBJ2-1	TGTGCCAGCAGCTCCCGGACTAGCGGGAGCCCTTACAATGAGCAGTTCTTC	CASSSRTSGSPYNEQFF
TRBD1	TRBV5-1	.	TRBJ2-7	TGCGCCAGCAGCGCGGGTCTAGGACAGGGACCTCTCGAGCAGTACTTC	CASSAGLGQGPLEQYF
TRBD1	TRBV30	.	TRBJ1-4	TGTGCGCGCGGGACAGACCCTGCAACTAATGAAAAACTGTTTTTT	CARGTDPATNEKLFF
TRBD1	TRBV30	.	TRBJ1-2	TGTGCCTGGAGTGCACAGGGGGTAGTCTATGGCTACACCTTC	CAWSAQGVVYGYTF
TRBD1	TRBV7-9	.	TRBJ2-2	TGTGCCAGCAGCGCCGGGACAGGGAGGCACACCGGGGAGCTGTTTTTT	CASSAGTGRHTGELFF
.	TRBV9	.	TRBJ2-5	TGTGCCAGCAGCTCCATTAAGGGGATTGGGGAGACCCAGTACTTC	CASSSIKGIGETQYF